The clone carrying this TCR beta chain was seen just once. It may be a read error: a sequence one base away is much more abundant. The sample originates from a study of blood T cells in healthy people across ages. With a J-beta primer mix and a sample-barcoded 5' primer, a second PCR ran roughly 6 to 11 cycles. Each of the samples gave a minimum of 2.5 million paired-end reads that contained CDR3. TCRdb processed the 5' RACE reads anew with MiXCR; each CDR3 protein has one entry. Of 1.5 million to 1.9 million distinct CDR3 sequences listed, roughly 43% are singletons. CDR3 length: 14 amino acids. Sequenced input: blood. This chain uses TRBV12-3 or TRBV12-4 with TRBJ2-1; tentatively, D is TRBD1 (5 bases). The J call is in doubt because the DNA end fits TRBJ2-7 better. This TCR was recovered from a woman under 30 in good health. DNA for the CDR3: TGTGCCAGCGGTAAACAGGAAAACCTCTACGAGCAGTACTTC. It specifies CASGKQENLYEQYF.